These 13 T cell receptor beta chains share one sample of origin, sequenced in a study of OX40 agonist ivuxolimab in advanced cancers. Sequenced by immunoSEQ multiplex PCR; TCRdb stores in-frame clones only, minus some. The data contain some 19,000 clones, 70% to 80% of them seen just once; the ten biggest clones take up around 33%. The sequenced sample was CD4+ or CD8+ T cells sorted from blood, obtained in a trial of the OX40 agonist ivuxolimab. The receptor source for this set is an adult with an advanced solid tumor such as melanoma, head and neck, liver or kidney cancer.

The chain is built from TRBV18 and TRBJ1-6; no clear D. The CDR3 is 13 residues long. Germline CDR1 KGHSH, CDR2 LQKENI. V gave up 2 bases and J gave up 5 bases, with 4 bases separating them. Written as DNA, the CDR3 is TGTGCCAGCTCACCAGTGGATAATTCACCCCTCCACTTT. Translated: CASSPVDNSPLHF. Full variable domain (remainder filled in from reference TRBV18 and TRBJ1-6): NAGVMQNPRHLVRRRGQEARLRCSPMKGHSHVYWYRQLPEEGLKFMVYLQKENIIDESGMPKERFSAEFPKEGPSILRIQQVVRGDSAAYFCASSPVDNSPLHFGNGTRLTVT.

This clone was detected once. The rearrangement uses TRBV6-4 and TRBJ2-3; D is perhaps TRBD1 or TRBD2 (5 bases each). There are 13 residues in the CDR3. Germline V CDR1 and CDR2: MRHNA, SNTAGT. Trimming removed 0 bases at V and 7 bases at J, with 8 bases between. The DNA of the CDR3 is TGTGCCAGCAGTGACTCAAGGGGACATACGCAGTATTTT. Residues: CASSDSRGHTQYF.

CDR3 coding DNA: TGTGCCAGCAGCTTAGCAGGACAGTTTGGCACCGGGGAGCTGTTTTTT. Translating gives CASSLAGQFGTGELFF. The chain has TRBV11-1 and TRBJ2-2; weak D call: TRBD1 (6 bases). Trimming took off 0 bases at V and 4 bases at J, with 12 bases between the two ends. Germline V gene data show CDR1 as SGHAT and CDR2 as FQDESV (reference sequence). This CDR3 is built from 16 residues.

The chain carries TRBV10-2 and TRBJ2-7; D is unresolved. V lost 2 bases and J lost 4, with 3 bases in between. The germline CDR1 and CDR2 sequences are WSHSY and SAAADI. The CDR3 extends over 11 amino acids. CDR3 amino acids: CASSEGYEQYF. CDR3 bases: TGCGCCAGCAGTGAGGGGTACGAGCAGTACTTC.

The chain carries TRBV11-2 and TRBJ1-1, with D unresolved. V was cut by 3 bases and J by 4 bases, with 12 bases left in between. The length of the CDR3 is 14 residues. The germline gives CDR1 SGHAT, CDR2 FQNNGV. The chain's CDR3 is CASSLTVGATEAFF. In DNA form, the CDR3 reads TGTGCCAGCAGCTTGACGGTAGGCGCCACTGAAGCTTTCTTT.

The chain uses TRBV27 and TRBJ1-2; D is unresolved. Trimming shortened V by 6 bases and J by 4 bases, and 9 bases separated the two germline ends. The CDR3 totals 12 residues. Germline V lookup: CDR1 MNHEY, CDR2 SMNVEV (reference sequence). CDR3 region: CASRGTFYGYTF. CDR3 sequence (DNA): TGTGCCAGCAGAGGCACCTTCTATGGCTACACCTTC.

The rearrangement links TRBV11-3 to TRBJ2-7; perhaps TRBD1 as D (5 bases). The CDR3 runs to 13 residues. Germline lookup yields CDR1 SGHNT and CDR2 YENEEA. V dropped 7 bases and J dropped 4 bases, with 14 bases sitting between them. In DNA form, the CDR3 reads TGTGCCAGCAAGGAGACAGAGAGATACGAGCAGTACTTC. Protein: CASKETERYEQYF.

V gene TRBV5-1 combines with J gene TRBJ1-4, with unresolved D. This CDR3 contains 15 residues. Trimming removed 9 bases from V and 0 bases from J, with 15 bases in between. Per the germline V gene, CDR1 is SGHRS and CDR2 is YFSETQ. The CDR3, as DNA: TGCGCCATCCCTTCCCAGGAGACAACTAATGAAAAACTGTTTTTT. This codes for CAIPSQETTNEKLFF.

The chain employs TRBV5-6 and TRBJ2-7; D unclear. Trimming took off 1 base at V and 5 bases at J, with 10 bases between the two ends. CDR1 and CDR2 (germline): SGHDT, YYEEEE. CDR3 length: 13 residues. CDR3 bases: TGTGCCAGCAGCTTGTGGCTCAGCCACGAGCAGTACTTC. Translated: CASSLWLSHEQYF.

J is TRBJ1-1 and V is TRBV4-1; a weak D match, TRBD1 (6 bases). The germline gives CDR1 MGHRA, CDR2 YSYEKL. CDR3 length: 13 residues. The V end lost 1 base, the J end lost 10 bases, and 13 bases lay between the germline ends. The CDR3 sequence is CASSQAGGYGAFF. In DNA form, the CDR3 reads TGCGCCAGCAGCCAAGCCGGGGGCTACGGAGCTTTCTTT.

The J gene is TRBJ2-7, the V gene TRBV18, with 7 bases lining up with TRBD1. There are 15 residues in the CDR3. The junction had 5 bases not matched to a gene; V was cut back by 3 bases and J by 0 bases. Germline CDR1 KGHSH, CDR2 LQKENI. The CDR3 sequence: CASSPENRGSYEQYF. The CDR3, as DNA: TGTGCCAGCTCACCGGAAAACAGGGGCTCCTACGAGCAGTACTTC.

The chain has TRBV4-1 and TRBJ1-4, with D perhaps matching TRBD1 (5 bases). With 4 bases removed from V and 5 bases from J, the gap between germline ends came to 11 bases. Germline V CDR1 and CDR2: MGHRA, YSYEKL. This CDR3 spans 14 amino acids. CDR3 nucleotide sequence: TGCGCCAGCAGCCCAGGGATGGAAAATGAAAAACTGTTTTTT. It encodes CASSPGMENEKLFF.

This clone was seen only once. The rearrangement links TRBV7-9 to TRBJ1-5; D is ambiguous. Between the trimmed V and J ends, which lost 4 bases and 1 base, there was a span of 8 bases. The CDR3 has 14 amino acids. CDR1 and CDR2 (germline): SEHNR, FQNEAQ (reference sequence). The CDR3 DNA follows: TGTGCCAGCAGCTCCTCGTCGAGCAATCAGCCCCAGCATTTT. Amino acid sequence: CASSSSSSNQPQHF.